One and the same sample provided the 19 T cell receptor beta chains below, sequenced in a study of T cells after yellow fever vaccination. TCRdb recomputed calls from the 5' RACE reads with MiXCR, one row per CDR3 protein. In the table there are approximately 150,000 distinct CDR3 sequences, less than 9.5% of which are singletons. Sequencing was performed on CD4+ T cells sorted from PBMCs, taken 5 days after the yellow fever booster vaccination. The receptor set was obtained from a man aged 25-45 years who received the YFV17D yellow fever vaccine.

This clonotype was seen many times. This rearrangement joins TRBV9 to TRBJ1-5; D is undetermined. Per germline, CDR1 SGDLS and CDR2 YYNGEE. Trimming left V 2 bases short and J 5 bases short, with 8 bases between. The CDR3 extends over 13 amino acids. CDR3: CASSVSVDQPQHF. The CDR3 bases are TGTGCCAGCAGCGTTTCGGTGGATCAGCCCCAGCATTTT.

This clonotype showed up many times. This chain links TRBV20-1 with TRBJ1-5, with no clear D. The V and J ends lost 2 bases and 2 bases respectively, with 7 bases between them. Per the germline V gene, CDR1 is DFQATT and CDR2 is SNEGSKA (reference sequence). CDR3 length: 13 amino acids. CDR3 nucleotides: TGCAGTGCTAGATACCACGGCAATCAGCCCCAGCATTTT. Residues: CSARYHGNQPQHF.

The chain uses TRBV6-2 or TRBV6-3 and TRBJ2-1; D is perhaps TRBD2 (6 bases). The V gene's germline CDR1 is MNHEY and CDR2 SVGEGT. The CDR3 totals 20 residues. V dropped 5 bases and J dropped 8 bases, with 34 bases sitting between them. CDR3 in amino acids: CASSPRGRIQEKGRRDEQFF. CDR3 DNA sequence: TGTGCCAGCAGTCCTCGGGGGAGGATCCAGGAAAAGGGGAGACGGGATGAGCAGTTCTTC.

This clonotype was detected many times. The CDR3 bases are TGCGCCAGCAGCTTGGCCGATGGGACATTAAATTCACCCCTCCACTTT. This gives the protein CASSLADGTLNSPLHF. The V gene is TRBV5-1, the J gene TRBJ1-6; tentatively, D is TRBD1 (6 bases). This CDR3 is 16 amino acids long. With 0 bases removed from V and 7 bases from J, the gap between germline ends came to 14 bases. Germline loops: CDR1 SGHRS, CDR2 YFSETQ.

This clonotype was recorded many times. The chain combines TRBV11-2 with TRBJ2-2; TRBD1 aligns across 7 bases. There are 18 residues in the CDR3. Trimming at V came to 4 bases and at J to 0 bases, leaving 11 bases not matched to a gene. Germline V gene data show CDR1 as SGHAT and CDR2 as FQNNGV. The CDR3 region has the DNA TGTGCCAGCAGCTACCGAACCAGGGGGTTAACGAACACCGGGGAGCTGTTTTTT. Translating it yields CASSYRTRGLTNTGELFF. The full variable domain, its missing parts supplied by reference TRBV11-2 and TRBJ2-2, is EAGVAQSPRYKIIEKRQSVAFWCNPISGHATLYWYQQILGQGPKLLIQFQNNGVVDDSQLPKDRFSAERLKGVDSTLKIQPAKLEDSAVYLCASSYRTRGLTNTGELFFGEGSRLTVL.

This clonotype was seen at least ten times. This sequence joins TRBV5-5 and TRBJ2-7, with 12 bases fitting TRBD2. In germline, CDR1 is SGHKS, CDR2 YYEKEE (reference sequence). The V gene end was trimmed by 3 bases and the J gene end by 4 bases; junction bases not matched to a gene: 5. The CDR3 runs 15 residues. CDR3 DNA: TGTGCCAGCAGCTCGAGACTAGCGGGAGAATACGAGCAGTACTTC. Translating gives CASSSRLAGEYEQYF.

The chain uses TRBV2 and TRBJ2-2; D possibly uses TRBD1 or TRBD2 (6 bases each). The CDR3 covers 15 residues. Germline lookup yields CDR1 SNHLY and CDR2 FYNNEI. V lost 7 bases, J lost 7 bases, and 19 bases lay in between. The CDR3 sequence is CASTPRVGGGGELFF. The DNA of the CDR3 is TGTGCCAGCACCCCCCGGGTAGGGGGAGGCGGGGAGCTGTTTTTT.

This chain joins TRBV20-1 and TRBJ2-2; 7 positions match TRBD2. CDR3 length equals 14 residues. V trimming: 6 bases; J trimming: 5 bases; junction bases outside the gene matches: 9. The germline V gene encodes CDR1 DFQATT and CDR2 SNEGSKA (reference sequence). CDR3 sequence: CSAPNHGRTGELFF. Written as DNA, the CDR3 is TGCAGTGCCCCAAATCACGGGAGGACCGGGGAGCTGTTTTTT.

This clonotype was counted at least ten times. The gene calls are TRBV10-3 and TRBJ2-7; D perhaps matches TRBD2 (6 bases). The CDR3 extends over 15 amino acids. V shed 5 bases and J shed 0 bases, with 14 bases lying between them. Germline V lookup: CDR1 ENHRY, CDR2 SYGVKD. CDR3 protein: CAISPGERVSYEQYF. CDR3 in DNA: TGTGCCATCAGTCCTGGGGAGCGGGTCTCCTACGAGCAGTACTTC.

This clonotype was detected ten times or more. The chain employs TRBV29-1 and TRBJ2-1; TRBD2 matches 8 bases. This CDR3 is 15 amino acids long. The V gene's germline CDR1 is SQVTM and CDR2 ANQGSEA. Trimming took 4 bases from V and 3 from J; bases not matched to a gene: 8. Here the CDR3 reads CSVVSTSAFYNEQFF. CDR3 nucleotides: TGCAGCGTTGTGTCGACTAGCGCTTTCTACAATGAGCAGTTCTTC.

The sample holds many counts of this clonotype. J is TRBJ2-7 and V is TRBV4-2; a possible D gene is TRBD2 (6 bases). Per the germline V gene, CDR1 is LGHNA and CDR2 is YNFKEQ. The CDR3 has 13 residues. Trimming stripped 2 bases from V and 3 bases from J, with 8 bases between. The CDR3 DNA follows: TGTGCCAGCAGCCAACGACTAGACTACGAGCAGTACTTC. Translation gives CASSQRLDYEQYF.

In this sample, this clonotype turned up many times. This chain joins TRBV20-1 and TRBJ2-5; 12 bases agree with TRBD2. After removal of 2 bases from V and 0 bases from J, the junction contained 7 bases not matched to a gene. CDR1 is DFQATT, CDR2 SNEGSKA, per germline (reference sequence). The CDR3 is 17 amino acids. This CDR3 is CSARRLAGVVDQETQYF. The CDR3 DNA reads TGCAGTGCTAGAAGACTAGCGGGAGTTGTTGACCAAGAGACCCAGTACTTC.

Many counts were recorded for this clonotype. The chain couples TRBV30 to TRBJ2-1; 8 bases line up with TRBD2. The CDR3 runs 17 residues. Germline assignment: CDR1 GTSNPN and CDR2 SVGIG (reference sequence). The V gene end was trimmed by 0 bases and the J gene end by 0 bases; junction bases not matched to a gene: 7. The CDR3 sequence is CAWSVRRAGVSYNEQFF. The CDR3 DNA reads TGTGCCTGGAGTGTAAGGAGAGCGGGGGTCTCCTACAATGAGCAGTTCTTC.

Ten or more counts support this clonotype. The CDR3 is CATSRVGSSYNEQFF. The CDR3 DNA reads TGTGCCACCAGCAGAGTCGGGTCAAGCTACAATGAGCAGTTCTTC. V usage is TRBV15 and J usage is TRBJ2-1, with D unclear. CDR3 size: 15 residues. Trimming removed 1 base at V and 3 bases at J, with 10 bases between. CDR1 and CDR2 (germline): LNHNV, YYDKDF (reference sequence).

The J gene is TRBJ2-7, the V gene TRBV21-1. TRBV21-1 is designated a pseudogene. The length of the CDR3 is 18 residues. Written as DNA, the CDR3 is TGTGCCAGCAGCAAAGCCGAGGCACCTAACACCCTACACTACGAGCAGTACTTC. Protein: CASSKAEAPNTLHYEQYF.

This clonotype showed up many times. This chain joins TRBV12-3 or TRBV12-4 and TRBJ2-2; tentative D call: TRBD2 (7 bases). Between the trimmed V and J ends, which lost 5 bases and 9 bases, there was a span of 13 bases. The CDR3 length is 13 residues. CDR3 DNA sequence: TGTGCCAGCAGTCCTTGGGGGGGCCGGGAGCTGTTTTTT. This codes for CASSPWGGRELFF.

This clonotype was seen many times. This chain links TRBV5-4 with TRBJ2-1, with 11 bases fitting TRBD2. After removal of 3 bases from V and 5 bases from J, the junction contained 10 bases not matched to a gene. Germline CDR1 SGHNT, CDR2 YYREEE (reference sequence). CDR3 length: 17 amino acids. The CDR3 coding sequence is TGTGCCAGCAGCTCAACCTCTACTAGCGGGAGCCACAATGAGCAGTTCTTC. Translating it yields CASSSTSTSGSHNEQFF.

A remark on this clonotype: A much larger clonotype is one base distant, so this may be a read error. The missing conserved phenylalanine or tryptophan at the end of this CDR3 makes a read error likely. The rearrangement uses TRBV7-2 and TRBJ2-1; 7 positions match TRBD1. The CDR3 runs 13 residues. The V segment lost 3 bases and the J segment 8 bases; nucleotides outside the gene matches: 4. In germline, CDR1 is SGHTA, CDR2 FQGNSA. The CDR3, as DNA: TGTGCCAGCAGCTTGACAGGGTTGGATGAGCAGTTCTCC. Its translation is CASSLTGLDEQFS.

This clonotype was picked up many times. CDR3 coding DNA: TGTGCCAGCAGCTCCACTTTAGCGGTGAAGTACTTC. This translates into CASSSTLAVKYF. V gene TRBV7-6 combines with J gene TRBJ2-5; D is possibly TRBD2 (6 bases). Germline CDR1 is SGHVS and CDR2 is FNYEAQ. The CDR3 is 12 amino acids. V was cut by 4 bases and J by 12 bases, with 15 bases left in between.